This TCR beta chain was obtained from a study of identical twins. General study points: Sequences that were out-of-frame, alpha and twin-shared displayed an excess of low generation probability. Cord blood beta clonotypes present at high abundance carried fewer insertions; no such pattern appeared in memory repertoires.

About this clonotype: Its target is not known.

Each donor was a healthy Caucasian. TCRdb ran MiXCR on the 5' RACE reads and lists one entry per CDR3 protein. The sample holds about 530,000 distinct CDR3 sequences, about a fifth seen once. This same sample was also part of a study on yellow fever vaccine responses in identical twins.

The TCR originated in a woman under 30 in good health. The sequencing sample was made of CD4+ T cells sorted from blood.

DNA of the CDR3: TGTGCTAGTGGTTTGGTACTCAGCCCGGGGCAGTTTAGCTCCTACGAGCAGTACGTC. Protein product: CASGLVLSPGQFSSYEQYV. The chain links TRBV12-5 to TRBJ2-7; D may be TRBD1 or TRBD2 (5 bases each). The CDR3 loop spans 19 amino acids. V was shortened by 0 bases and J by 0 bases, with 21 bases between the two germline ends. CDR1 and CDR2 (germline): LGHNT, FRNRAP.